The 7 T cell receptor beta chains reported below all come from one sample, sequenced in a study of T cells after posttransplantation cyclophosphamide. Sequencing used immunoSEQ multiplex PCR; TCRdb keeps in-frame clones, though not all of them. The sample has under 7,500 clones, 82% seen once; the top ten hold approximately 2.8%. Busulfan-fludarabine conditioning, marrow transplant, and cyclophosphamide on days +3 and +4 were administered. The sample in question was CD4+ T cells sorted from blood, obtained 350 to 370 days after allogeneic stem cell transplant with posttransplant cyclophosphamide. The receptors originated from a male patient aged 45-59 years who received an allogeneic stem cell transplant from a related donor and was CMV-positive. Some T cells may be supplied by the graft donor.

The V and J genes are TRBV12-5 and TRBJ1-5; D perhaps matches TRBD1 (5 bases). The CDR3 is made up of 14 amino acids. Germline V gives CDR1 LGHNT, CDR2 FRNRAP. Trimming left V 6 bases short and J 2 bases short, with 11 bases between. The CDR3 is CASGGGWRNQPQHF. CDR3 sequence (DNA): TGTGCTAGTGGGGGGGGTTGGCGCAATCAGCCCCAGCATTTT.

This clone was detected a few times. The V call is TRBV28, the J call TRBJ1-5; TRBD1 might be the D (5 bases). Trimming stripped 5 bases from V and 0 bases from J, with 11 bases between. Per the germline V gene, CDR1 is MDHEN and CDR2 is SYDVKM. The CDR3 has 15 amino acids. The DNA for the CDR3 is TGTGCCAGCAGTCCCGGGGGGGATAGCAATCAGCCCCAGCATTTT. Its translation: CASSPGGDSNQPQHF. Drawing the rest from reference TRBV28 and TRBJ1-5, the complete variable domain is DVKVTQSSRYLVKRTGEKVFLECVQDMDHENMFWYRQDPGLGLRLIYFSYDVKMKEKGDIPEGYSVSREKKERFSLILESASTNQTSMYLCASSPGGDSNQPQHFGDGTRLSIL.

The J gene is TRBJ2-5, the V gene TRBV5-4; 7 positions agree with TRBD2. The CDR3 totals 14 residues. J gave up 3 bases and V 4 bases, and 6 bases lay outside the gene matches. Germline lookup yields CDR1 SGHNT and CDR2 YYREEE (reference sequence). CDR3 in amino acids: CASSGGGLKETQYF. In nucleotides, the CDR3 is TGTGCCAGCAGCGGGGGGGGATTAAAAGAGACCCAGTACTTC.

The gene calls are TRBV30 and TRBJ1-2, with unresolved D. The CDR3 spans 12 residues. V lost 0 bases and J 5 bases, leaving 7 bases between the germline ends. CDR1 and CDR2 (germline): GTSNPN, SVGIG (reference sequence). The CDR3 spells CAWSVAGYGYTF. CDR3 coding DNA: TGTGCCTGGAGTGTAGCGGGGTATGGCTACACCTTC.

The chain uses TRBV5-1 and TRBJ2-7, with 7 positions matching TRBD2. Trimming at V came to 4 bases and at J to 1 base, leaving 8 bases not matched to a gene. This CDR3 contains 15 residues. Germline V gene data show CDR1 as SGHRS and CDR2 as YFSETQ. CDR3 in amino acids: CASSETGLRSYEQYF. The DNA of the CDR3 is TGCGCCAGCAGCGAAACGGGACTACGGTCCTACGAGCAGTACTTC.

The J gene is TRBJ1-1, the V gene TRBV5-4; tentatively, D is TRBD1 (5 bases). The germline gives CDR1 SGHNT, CDR2 YYREEE (reference sequence). CDR3 length: 13 amino acids. Trimming removed 2 bases from V and 8 bases from J, with 13 bases in between. In DNA, the CDR3 is TGTGCCAGCAGCTTACGACAGACCCAAGAAGCTTTCTTT. This translates into CASSLRQTQEAFF.

The chain couples TRBV4-3 to TRBJ2-7, with 9 positions matching TRBD1. CDR1 LGHNA and CDR2 YSLEER come from the germline V gene. Unmatched junction bases numbered 6, after V lost 6 bases and J lost 0 bases. This CDR3 is built from 15 residues. The CDR3 sequence: CASSPDRGSSYEQYF. CDR3 bases: TGCGCCAGCAGTCCCGACAGGGGGAGCTCCTACGAGCAGTACTTC.